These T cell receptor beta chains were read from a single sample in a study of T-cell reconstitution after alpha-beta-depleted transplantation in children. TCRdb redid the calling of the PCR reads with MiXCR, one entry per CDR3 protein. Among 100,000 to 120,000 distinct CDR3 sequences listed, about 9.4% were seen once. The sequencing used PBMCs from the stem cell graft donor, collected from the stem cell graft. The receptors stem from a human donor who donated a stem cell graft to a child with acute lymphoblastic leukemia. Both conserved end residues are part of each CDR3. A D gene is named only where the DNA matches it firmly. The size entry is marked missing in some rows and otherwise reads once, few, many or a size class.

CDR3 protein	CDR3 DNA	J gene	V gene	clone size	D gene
CASAGTSGHNEQFF	TGCGCCAGCGCCGGGACTAGCGGACACAATGAGCAGTTCTTC	TRBJ2-1	TRBV10-2	.	TRBD2
CASSFSRGGEAFF	TGTGCCAGCAGCTTTAGCCGGGGGGGTGAAGCTTTCTTT	TRBJ1-1	TRBV11-2	many	.
CASSLVQGAEAFF	TGTGCCAGCAGCTTAGTACAGGGGGCTGAAGCTTTCTTT	TRBJ1-1	TRBV11-2	many	TRBD1
CASSEGRNNEKLFF	TGTGCCAGTAGTGAGGGACGGAATAATGAAAAACTGTTTTTT	TRBJ1-4	TRBV19	once	.
CASSWGTREQYF	TGTGCCAGCAGCTGGGGGACTCGGGAGCAGTACTTC	TRBJ2-7	TRBV5-6	many	.
CASSYVRDDQPQHF	TGTGCCAGCAGTTACGTTAGGGACGATCAGCCCCAGCATTTT	TRBJ1-5	TRBV6-5	many	.
CASSLAGQGTYEQYF	TGTGCCAGCAGCTTAGCAGGCCAGGGGACCTACGAGCAGTACTTC	TRBJ2-7	TRBV7-2	many	.
CASSLMQGTNSPLHF	TGTGCCAGCAGCTTAATGCAGGGGACTAATTCACCCCTCCACTTT	TRBJ1-6	TRBV7-9	many	.
CASSLFPGVNTEAFF	TGTGCCAGCAGCTTGTTTCCAGGGGTGAACACTGAAGCTTTCTTT	TRBJ1-1	TRBV5-6	many	.
CASSQNQYSPLHF	TGCGCCAGCAGCCAAAACCAGTATTCACCCCTCCACTTT	TRBJ1-6	TRBV4-3	many	.
CSAPPEYGTQYF	TGCAGTGCTCCCCCCGAGTATGGAACCCAGTACTTC	TRBJ2-5	TRBV20-1	many	.
CSANRGNTEAFF	TGCAGTGCCAACAGGGGGAACACTGAAGCTTTCTTT	TRBJ1-1	TRBV20-1	many	TRBD1
CASSLGRGEYTEAFF	TGCGCCAGCAGCTTGGGGCGGGGTGAGTACACTGAAGCTTTCTTT	TRBJ1-1	TRBV5-1	many	.
CASSRTLGEQYF	TGTGCCAGCAGCCGGACCTTGGGGGAGCAGTACTTC	TRBJ2-7	TRBV3-1	many	.
CASGGVGGLGTDTQYF	TGTGCCAGCGGGGGTGTCGGGGGGCTGGGCACAGATACGCAGTATTTT	TRBJ2-3	TRBV7-6	many	.
CASSWDGKNIQYF	TGTGCCAGCAGTTGGGACGGCAAAAACATTCAGTACTTC	TRBJ2-4	TRBV27	many	.
CASSSQPGYEQYF	TGTGCCAGCAGCTCTCAACCGGGATACGAGCAGTACTTC	TRBJ2-7	TRBV7-6	many	.
CASSLGAGNTGELFF	TGTGCCAGCAGCTTAGGGGCAGGGAACACCGGGGAGCTGTTTTTT	TRBJ2-2	TRBV11-2	many	.
CASRSTGTRLRYNEQFF	TGTGCCAGCAGATCTACCGGGACCCGACTCCGCTACAATGAGCAGTTCTTC	TRBJ2-1	TRBV27	many	.
CSANAGGYGYTF	TGCAGTGCTAACGCAGGGGGCTATGGCTACACCTTC	TRBJ1-2	TRBV20-1	many	TRBD1
CASSPRTATEAFF	TGTGCCAGCAGCCCCCGGACAGCCACTGAAGCTTTCTTT	TRBJ1-1	TRBV7-8	many	.
CASSAWDGAYEQYF	TGTGCCAGCAGTGCCTGGGACGGAGCCTACGAGCAGTACTTC	TRBJ2-7	TRBV6-1	many	.
CASSLHRGNSPLHF	TGTGCCAGCAGTTTGCACAGGGGTAATTCACCCCTCCACTTT	TRBJ1-6	TRBV12-3/TRBV12-4	many	TRBD1
CASSQVPTSGAYYNEQFF	TGTGCCAGCAGCCAAGTTCCGACTAGCGGGGCTTACTACAATGAGCAGTTCTTC	TRBJ2-1	TRBV4-2	many	TRBD2
CASSLGTGVINEQFF	TGTGCCAGCAGCCTTGGGACAGGGGTAATCAATGAGCAGTTCTTC	TRBJ2-1	TRBV4-2	many	TRBD1
CATSANSGNTIYF	TGTGCCACCAGTGCGAACTCTGGAAACACCATATATTTT	TRBJ1-3	TRBV24-1	few	.
CASSLDDRGNSPLHF	TGCGCCAGCAGCTTGGACGACAGGGGTAATTCACCCCTCCACTTT	TRBJ1-6	TRBV5-1	many	TRBD1
CASWGATDTQYF	TGCGCCAGCTGGGGGGCAACAGATACGCAGTATTTT	TRBJ2-3	TRBV5-1	many	.
CASSVTTSGRNEQFF	TGTGCCAGCAGTGTTACGACTAGCGGGAGAAATGAGCAGTTCTTC	TRBJ2-1	TRBV6-4	many	TRBD2
CASSTRQYEQYF	TGTGCCAGCTCAACTCGACAGTACGAGCAGTACTTC	TRBJ2-7	TRBV18	many	.
CSASRGGLFF	TGCAGTGCTAGTCGGGGGGGACTGTTTTTT	TRBJ1-4	TRBV20-1	many	.
CASSPLNTEAFF	TGTGCCAGCTCACCGCTGAACACTGAAGCTTTCTTT	TRBJ1-1	TRBV18	many	.
CASTHSGGYSPLHF	TGTGCCAGCACCCACTCGGGCGGTTATTCACCCCTCCACTTT	TRBJ1-6	TRBV7-9	many	.
CASSLSWDRDTQYF	TGTGCCAGCAGTTTATCGTGGGACAGAGATACGCAGTATTTT	TRBJ2-3	TRBV27	many	TRBD1
CAIRAPLVDGYTF	TGTGCCATCAGGGCGCCGTTAGTCGATGGCTACACCTTC	TRBJ1-2	TRBV10-3	many	.
CASSDQSTGGLGANVLTF	TGCGCCAGCAGCGACCAGTCCACCGGGGGGCTGGGGGCCAACGTCCTGACTTTC	TRBJ2-6	TRBV5-1	many	.
CASSEGGTDTQYF	TGTGCCAGCAGCGAGGGAGGCACAGATACGCAGTATTTT	TRBJ2-3	TRBV28	many	.
CSVVLKLSLDKAPQGTLEAFF	.	TRBJ1-1	TRBV29-1	.	.
CASSISSYNSPLHF	TGTGCCAGCAGTATTAGCTCCTATAATTCACCCCTCCACTTT	TRBJ1-6	TRBV12-3/TRBV12-4	many	.
CASSLDRGDGYTF	TGTGCCAGCAGCTTAGACAGGGGAGATGGCTACACCTTC	TRBJ1-2	TRBV11-2	many	.
CASRGGGTSYNEQFF	TGCGCCAGCAGGGGGGGTGGGACTTCCTACAATGAGCAGTTCTTC	TRBJ2-1	TRBV5-1	once	.
CASSPRTENNEQFF	TGTGCCAGCTCACCGAGGACAGAAAACAATGAGCAGTTCTTC	TRBJ2-1	TRBV18	many	.
CASSYLGPYNEQFF	TGTGCCAGCAGTTACCTAGGCCCGTACAATGAGCAGTTCTTC	TRBJ2-1	TRBV6-2/TRBV6-3	many	.
CASSLAGRGDTQYF	TGCGCCAGCAGTTTGGCAGGGAGAGGCGATACGCAGTATTTT	TRBJ2-3	TRBV5-1	many	.
CSARDSVGLDAFF	TGCAGTGCTAGAGATTCAGTAGGGCTAGATGCTTTCTTT	TRBJ1-1	TRBV20-1	few	.
CASSGDRGTDTEAFF	TGTGCCAGCAGTGGCGACAGGGGCACGGACACTGAAGCTTTCTTT	TRBJ1-1	TRBV28	many	TRBD1
CASSLQREDWTGELFF	TGTGCCAGCAGCCTCCAACGGGAGGATTGGACCGGGGAGCTGTTTTTT	TRBJ2-2	TRBV5-6	many	TRBD2
CSAPPTGRRQPQHF	TGCAGTGCCCCCCCCACAGGACGACGCCAGCCCCAGCATTTT	TRBJ1-5	TRBV20-1	many	.
CASNPAARNTEAFF	TGTGCCAGCAACCCCGCAGCTCGGAACACTGAAGCTTTCTTT	TRBJ1-1	TRBV6-2/TRBV6-3	many	.
CASTLAFAAGELFF	TGTGCCAGCACCCTCGCCTTCGCGGCCGGGGAGCTGTTTTTT	TRBJ2-2	TRBV28	many	.
CASSLVGSSGNTIYF	TGTGCCAGCAGCTTGGTTGGAAGCTCTGGAAACACCATATATTTT	TRBJ1-3	TRBV11-2	many	.
CASSSYPVGTLNTEAFF	TGTGCCAGCAGCTCCTACCCGGTCGGCACCTTGAACACTGAAGCTTTCTTT	TRBJ1-1	TRBV7-2	many	.
CASSLRLNGMGNEQFF	TGCGCCAGCAGCCTCAGACTTAATGGAATGGGCAATGAGCAGTTCTTC	TRBJ2-1	TRBV5-1	many	.
CASSPDRFYSPLHF	TGTGCCAGCAGCCCAGACAGGTTTTATTCACCCCTCCACTTT	TRBJ1-6	TRBV12-3/TRBV12-4	many	.
CASSSRTGRGEKLFF	TGTGCCAGCAGTTCCAGGACAGGGCGAGGGGAAAAACTGTTTTTT	TRBJ1-4	TRBV6-5	many	TRBD1